The following is a TCR beta chain sequence with its context. Its target is unknown. Germline values: CDR1 SGHDT, CDR2 YYEEEE. CDR3 length: 15 residues. Trimming took off 3 bases at V and 5 bases at J, with 17 bases between the two ends. This specimen belongs to a study of graft-versus-host responses after intestinal transplantation. For the study at large: In this cohort, recipients had multivisceral, liver-intestinal, or isolated intestinal transplants. For around 3 years after anti-thymocyte globulin induction, all recipients took tacrolimus and steroids. Study conclusions and caveats: GvH clones appeared in recipient marrow, some first in ileum or blood.

The protocol was immunoSEQ multiplex PCR, while the TCRdb copy is restricted to in-frame clones and leaves out a portion. The sample contains tens of thousands of clones, 91% of which appear only once. The gene calls are TRBV5-6 and TRBJ2-5; D not resolved. The receptor's source is a human patient who received an intestinal transplant, so some T cells may come from the graft donor. The source was PBMCs, collected approximately 97 weeks after intestinal transplant. This chain's CDR3 is CASSSDTLYAETQYF. In nucleotides, the CDR3 is TGTGCCAGCAGCTCGGATACCTTGTACGCGGAGACCCAGTACTTC.